The 17 T cell receptor beta chains below were found in one sample sequenced in a study of vaccination and CD4 T cells after COVID-19. These receptors lack a known antigen. Treatment in this sample: approximately nine-day PBMC culture with coronavirus spike peptide pools or control peptides (ViraFEST assay). Once obtained from cultured CD4+ T cells, the DNA was sequenced using the Oncomine TCR Beta short-read assay. TCRdb analysed the PCR reads with MiXCR anew, one entry per CDR3 protein. The repertoire holds 20,000 or so distinct CDR3 sequences, with 43% as singletons. Source material: CD4+ T cells from blood, cultured in vitro. The origin of the receptors is a human donor who had recovered from COVID-19.

The V call is TRBV20-1, the J call TRBJ1-2, with 7 bases identical to TRBD1. This CDR3 has 12 residues. Per germline, CDR1 DFQATT and CDR2 SNEGSKA (reference sequence). J lost 5 bases, V lost 3 bases, and 3 bases had no gene match. The chain's CDR3 is CSASEDRYGYTF. The CDR3 coding sequence is TGCAGTGCTAGTGAGGACAGGTATGGCTACACCTTC.

This rearrangement joins TRBV6-5 to TRBJ1-1; perhaps TRBD1 as D (5 bases). Trimming pared 1 base from V and 4 bases from J, leaving 10 bases between. This CDR3 comprises 14 residues. Germline CDR1 reads MNHEY; CDR2 reads SVGAGI. The CDR3 DNA sequence: TGTGCCAGCAGTTACTTAGGGGCTGCCACTGAAGCTTTCTTT. Protein product: CASSYLGAATEAFF.

The chain links TRBV5-4 to TRBJ2-5; D not certain. Trimming pared 1 base from V and 0 bases from J, leaving 4 bases between. Germline loops: CDR1 SGHNT, CDR2 YYREEE (reference sequence). The CDR3 loop spans 13 amino acids. CDR3 sequence reads: CASSLRNQETQYF. CDR3 nucleotides: TGTGCCAGCAGCTTGCGGAACCAAGAGACCCAGTACTTC.

This clonotype came up a few times. This rearrangement joins TRBV20-1 to TRBJ1-1, with a tentative D call TRBD1 (5 bases). V lost 0 bases and J lost 7, with 12 bases in between. Germline assignment: CDR1 DFQATT and CDR2 SNEGSKA (reference sequence). The CDR3 contains 13 residues. The CDR3 sequence: CSAREGARGEAFF. The CDR3 DNA reads as TGCAGTGCTAGAGAAGGGGCTCGGGGTGAAGCTTTCTTT.

This clonotype was seen only a few times. The chain couples TRBV6-1 to TRBJ2-5; D remains unclear. The germline V and J ends were trimmed by 5 bases and 4 bases, with 8 bases remaining between them. Looked up from germline, CDR1 is MNHNS and CDR2 is SASEGT. This CDR3 region has 12 residues. CDR3 DNA: TGTGCCAGCAGTCAAGACGGAGAGACCCAGTACTTC. Its translation: CASSQDGETQYF.

Only a few counts were recorded for this clonotype. This chain uses TRBV20-1 with TRBJ2-1; D is unclear. Trimming removed 6 bases from V and 10 bases from J, with 19 bases in between. Germline assignment: CDR1 DFQATT and CDR2 SNEGSKA (reference sequence). This CDR3 has 13 residues. Here the CDR3 DNA reads TGCAGTGCCAGACACCCTTTGACCTCCGAGCAGTTCTTC. Residues: CSARHPLTSEQFF.

This clonotype has only a few counts. The J gene is TRBJ1-5, the V gene TRBV12-3 or TRBV12-4, with a weak D call TRBD1 (5 bases). The V end lost 1 base, the J end lost 7 bases, and 8 bases lay between the germline ends. This CDR3 has 13 amino acids. CDR3 sequence reads: CASSLDRQQPQHF. The CDR3, as DNA: TGTGCCAGCAGTTTAGACAGGCAGCAGCCCCAGCATTTT.

V usage is TRBV28 and J usage is TRBJ2-2; D gene ambiguous. V lost 5 bases and J 6 bases, leaving 7 bases between the germline ends. CDR1 and CDR2 (germline): MDHEN, SYDVKM. The CDR3 has 12 residues. The CDR3, as DNA: TGTGCCAGCAGTAACAGACCCGGGGAGCTGTTTTTT. This encodes CASSNRPGELFF. Variable domain in full (rest from reference TRBV28 and TRBJ2-2): DVKVTQSSRYLVKRTGEKVFLECVQDMDHENMFWYRQDPGLGLRLIYFSYDVKMKEKGDIPEGYSVSREKKERFSLILESASTNQTSMYLCASSNRPGELFFGEGSRLTVL.

J is TRBJ1-3 and V is TRBV7-6, with TRBD1 as a possible D gene (5 bases). The CDR3 is made up of 15 amino acids. V lost 5 bases and J lost 2, with 13 bases in between. Germline V gene sequence: CDR1 SGHVS, CDR2 FNYEAQ. The CDR3 region is CASSPGWGAGNTIYF. The CDR3 DNA follows: TGTGCCAGCAGCCCTGGCTGGGGGGCTGGAAACACCATATATTTT. Looking up the rest from reference TRBV7-6 and TRBJ1-3 gives the full variable domain: GAGVSQSPRYKVTKRGQDVALRCDPISGHVSLYWYRQALGQGPEFLTYFNYEAQQDKSGLPNDRFSAERPEGSISTLTIQRTEQRDSAMYRCASSPGWGAGNTIYFGEGSWLTVV.

This rearrangement joins TRBV28 to TRBJ2-5; D is ambiguous. From germline, CDR1 is MDHEN and CDR2 SYDVKM. This CDR3 contains 13 residues. The V and J ends lost 8 bases and 5 bases respectively, with 15 bases between them. The CDR3 here is CASLDPGPETQYF. The DNA for the CDR3 is TGTGCCAGCCTCGATCCCGGGCCCGAGACCCAGTACTTC.

This chain links TRBV15 with TRBJ2-7, with a tentative D call TRBD2 (6 bases). CDR1 LNHNV and CDR2 YYDKDF come from the germline V gene (reference sequence). This CDR3 contains 14 residues. Trimming pared 1 base from V and 1 base from J, leaving 8 bases between. The CDR3 DNA follows: TGTGCCACCAGCAGAGGGCGGGAATCCTACGAGCAGTACTTC. This encodes CATSRGRESYEQYF.

In DNA form, the CDR3 reads TGTGCCAGCAGTCCGGGACATCTGGCTTTCGCTGAAGCTTTCTTT. Its translation is CASSPGHLAFAEAFF. The chain uses TRBV28 and TRBJ1-1; D perhaps matches TRBD1 (6 bases). Germline CDR1 is MDHEN and CDR2 is SYDVKM. CDR3 length equals 15 residues. Trimming took 5 bases from V and 6 from J, leaving 19 bases between them.

This clonotype was seen a single time. The chain has TRBV10-3 and TRBJ2-5; tentatively, D is TRBD2 (6 bases). CDR1 is ENHRY and CDR2 is SYGVKD in the germline V gene. The length of the CDR3 is 13 residues. V lost 7 bases and J lost 9, with 18 bases in between. CDR3 DNA: TGTGCCATCATTATCCGGGGGTGGGAGGCCCAGTACTTC. Its protein is CAIIIRGWEAQYF.

This chain uses TRBV7-9 with TRBJ2-1; 7 bases line up with TRBD1. The CDR3 consists of 15 residues. Looked up from germline, CDR1 is SEHNR and CDR2 is FQNEAQ (reference sequence). V was pared by 3 bases and J by 7 bases, with 9 bases of the junction left unmatched. In DNA form, the CDR3 reads TGTGCCAGCAGCTTCAGGGGGAAAAACTCAAATGAGCAGTTCTTC. Its protein product is CASSFRGKNSNEQFF.

This chain connects TRBV20-1 to TRBJ2-3; 13 nucleotides line up with TRBD2. The CDR3 is made up of 18 amino acids. J was trimmed by 3 bases and V by 1 base; bases with no gene match: 10. In germline, CDR1 is DFQATT, CDR2 SNEGSKA (reference sequence). The CDR3 sequence: CSARGVGTSGVWTDTQYF. The CDR3 nucleotides are TGCAGTGCTAGAGGGGTGGGGACTAGCGGGGTTTGGACAGATACGCAGTATTTT.

The V call is TRBV19, the J call TRBJ1-6, with a weak D call TRBD1 (6 bases). Trimming stripped 6 bases from V and 0 bases from J, with 9 bases between. Germline V gives CDR1 LNHDA, CDR2 SQIVND (reference sequence). This CDR3 is 15 amino acids long. The CDR3 here is CASSDRSSYNSPLHF. CDR3 bases: TGTGCCAGTAGCGACAGGAGCTCCTATAATTCACCCCTCCACTTT. Drawing the rest from reference TRBV19 and TRBJ1-6, the complete variable domain is DGGITQSPKYLFRKEGQNVTLSCEQNLNHDAMYWYRQDPGQGLRLIYYSQIVNDFQKGDIAEGYSVSREKKESFPLTVTSAQKNPTAFYLCASSDRSSYNSPLHFGNGTRLTVT.

V usage is TRBV2 and J usage is TRBJ2-3; D is perhaps TRBD1 (5 bases). Trimming removed 8 bases from V and 2 bases from J, with 14 bases in between. The CDR3 loop spans 14 amino acids. Germline CDR1 reads SNHLY; CDR2 reads FYNNEI. CDR3 region: CASATQTDTDTQYF. CDR3 coding DNA: TGTGCCAGCGCCACCCAGACAGACACAGATACGCAGTATTTT.